These 5 T cell receptor beta chains were all obtained from the same sample, sequenced in a study of response to subunit inactivated influenza vaccine. Each CDR3 protein gets one entry after TCRdb re-called the RT-PCR reads with MiXCR. The profile shows some 540,000 distinct CDR3 sequences, 20% to 25% of them singletons. These data were also filed under a second study, of T cells expressing NK-cell markers. That paper states: What made the TCR beta cDNA was 5'RACE template switching with UMIs.

The sequenced sample was CD4+ T cells sorted from PBMCs, obtained roughly 12 days after vaccination. All receptors come from a man between 50 and 59 years old who received an inactivated influenza vaccine.

The chain is built from TRBV20-1 and TRBJ1-1; D gene unclear. Looked up from germline, CDR1 is DFQATT and CDR2 is SNEGSKA (reference sequence). The CDR3 is 13 residues long. Trimming left V 5 bases short and J 1 base short, with 11 bases between. The CDR3 DNA sequence: TGCAGTGCTGGAAGGATCTCGAACACTGAAGCTTTCTTT. Translation: CSAGRISNTEAFF.

The J gene is TRBJ2-5, the V gene TRBV21-1. TRBV21-1 is a known pseudogene. This CDR3 is built from 15 residues. The CDR3 nucleotides read TGTGCCAGCAGCAATTTTACGGCAAACCAAGAGACCCAGTACTTC. Protein: CASSNFTANQETQYF.

The chain is built from TRBV7-3 and TRBJ2-3; 7 bases agree with TRBD2. The V gene's germline CDR1 is SGHTA and CDR2 FQGTGA. The CDR3 loop spans 13 amino acids. The junction had 6 bases not matched to a gene; V was cut back by 5 bases and J by 7 bases. The CDR3 loop reads CASSGGEGHTQYF. CDR3 coding DNA: TGTGCCAGCAGCGGGGGGGAGGGACATACGCAGTATTTT.

The V and J genes are TRBV3-1 and TRBJ1-1; D not certain. Trimming cost V 6 bases and J 0 bases, with 14 bases left between them. Per the germline V gene, CDR1 is LGHDT and CDR2 is YNNKEL (reference sequence). The CDR3 has 15 residues. The chain's CDR3 is CASSKGSVVNTEAFF. The DNA for the CDR3 is TGTGCCAGCAGTAAAGGGTCCGTCGTGAACACTGAAGCTTTCTTT.

This clonotype appeared a few times. This chain uses TRBV29-1 with TRBJ2-3; D is ambiguous. The length of the CDR3 is 14 residues. The germline V gene has CDR1 SQVTM and CDR2 ANQGSEA. V lost 6 bases and J lost 1, with 14 bases in between. The CDR3 spells CSVFRSIGTDTQYF. The CDR3 DNA is TGCAGCGTCTTTCGGAGCATCGGCACAGATACGCAGTATTTT.